The present entry profiles one T cell receptor beta chain with its context. As yet, its antigen is unknown. The data were taken from a study of cytomegalovirus exposure and HLA in healthy donors. The V and J ends lost 5 bases and 0 bases respectively, with 13 bases between them. The CDR3 runs to 15 residues. CDR1 and CDR2 from the germline V gene are PRHDT and FYEKMQ (reference sequence). Generated by immunoSEQ multiplex PCR, the TCRdb table keeps only in-frame clones and is missing some. The sample yields 76,000 or so clones, less than 95% seen once. Study observations and caveats: Most TCR sequences were seen very rarely across donors, but some public TCRs occurred in many.

Sequences were obtained from PBMCs. The source of this sequence is a young woman in good health and CMV-seropositive. The chain uses TRBV13 and TRBJ1-1; no reliable D call. CDR3 in amino acids: CASSGRQGMNTEAFF. The CDR3, as DNA: TGTGCCAGCAGCGGGAGACAAGGAATGAACACTGAAGCTTTCTTT.